Each of the 2 T cell receptor beta chains below was sequenced from the same sample in a study of cytomegalovirus exposure and HLA in healthy donors. TCRdb's copy holds only in-frame clones and misses some; the assay was immunoSEQ multiplex PCR. The table lists a few hundred thousand clones, 80% to 95% of them singletons. The specimen sequenced was PBMCs. These receptors originate from a woman in her twenties or thirties in good health and CMV-seronegative.

The DNA for the CDR3 is TGTGCCAGCAGTTTATCTTTTTCGATTTGGGCCTCGAACACCGGGGAGCTGTTTTTT. As protein: CASSLSFSIWASNTGELFF. The chain uses TRBV27 and TRBJ2-2; D is undetermined. With 0 bases removed from V and 0 bases from J, the gap between germline ends came to 17 bases. Germline lookup yields CDR1 MNHEY and CDR2 SMNVEV (reference sequence). The CDR3 spans 19 residues.

The genes are TRBV7-2 and TRBJ2-2, with 7 bases aligning to TRBD1. CDR1 is SGHTA, CDR2 FQGNSA, per germline. The CDR3 covers 15 residues. Trimming at V came to 5 bases and at J to 4 bases, leaving 7 bases not matched to a gene. The CDR3 bases are TGTGCCAGCAGCCCCGACAGGGTGGGCACCGGGGAGCTGTTTTTT. Translation: CASSPDRVGTGELFF.